This entry lists 11 T cell receptor beta chains sequenced from one sample in a study of T cells in Graves' hyperthyroidism and ophthalmopathy. Researchers amplified the TCR beta CDR3 regions from RNA transcripts. The HTBI primer set served for first-round RT-PCR of the TCR CDR3. In TCRdb, the multiplex PCR reads were re-called with MiXCR into one record per CDR3 protein. The profile shows 300,000 to 450,000 distinct CDR3 sequences, 15% to 20% of them singletons. The sequenced material came from blood. These receptors were taken from a woman in her thirties or forties with Graves' ophthalmopathy.

This clonotype has at least ten counts. V is TRBV6-1 and J is TRBJ2-7; D might be TRBD1 (5 bases). V was shortened by 6 bases and J by 2 bases, with 23 bases between the two germline ends. The CDR3 is made up of 17 amino acids. CDR1 is MNHNS and CDR2 is SASEGT in the germline V gene. The CDR3 sequence is CASSQLPRTHRAYEQYF. CDR3 nucleotide sequence: TGTGCCAGCAGCCAACTTCCTCGGACACACCGAGCCTACGAGCAGTACTTC.

This rearrangement joins TRBV6-5 to TRBJ1-2; TRBD1 matches at 9 bases. Trimming cost V 0 bases and J 1 base; bases outside gene matches: 6. The CDR3 is made up of 17 amino acids. Germline loops: CDR1 MNHEY, CDR2 SVGAGI. The CDR3 loop is CASSYSFRTGVNYGYTF. DNA of the CDR3: TGTGCCAGCAGTTACTCGTTCCGGACAGGGGTTAACTATGGCTACACCTTC.

The table lists this clonotype with many counts. The chain recombines TRBV6-1 with TRBJ1-1; weak D call: TRBD1 (6 bases). V shed 2 bases and J shed 0 bases, with 10 bases lying between them. The CDR3 loop spans 15 amino acids. The V gene's germline CDR1 is MNHNS and CDR2 SASEGT. The CDR3, as DNA: TGTGCCAGCAGTGAACTGGGGACAATGAACACTGAAGCTTTCTTT. Translated, it gives CASSELGTMNTEAFF.

This clonotype was seen many times. The V and J genes are TRBV28 and TRBJ2-2, with a weak D call TRBD2 (7 bases). CDR3 length: 16 residues. The V gene lost 4 bases and the J gene lost 1 base, with 13 bases spanning the gap. Germline V gene lookup returns CDR1 MDHEN and CDR2 SYDVKM. The CDR3 is CASSSLGGENTGELFF. The DNA for the CDR3 is TGTGCCAGCAGTTCCCTAGGGGGGGAGAACACCGGGGAGCTGTTTTTT.

Ten or more counts support this clonotype. The chain combines TRBV5-1 with TRBJ2-5; D gene unclear. Trimming pared 2 bases from V and 5 bases from J, leaving 10 bases between. The CDR3 loop spans 13 amino acids. CDR1 is SGHRS, CDR2 YFSETQ, per germline. CDR3 coding DNA: TGCGCCAGCAGCTTATCGATTTGGGAGACCCAGTACTTC. Translation: CASSLSIWETQYF. The full variable domain, in which reference TRBV5-1 and TRBJ2-5 provide the parts outside the CDR3, is KAGVTQTPRYLIKTRGQQVTLSCSPISGHRSVSWYQQTPGQGLQFLFEYFSETQRNKGNFPGRFSGRQFSNSRSEMNVSTLELGDSALYLCASSLSIWETQYFGPGTRLLVL.

This clonotype was counted at least ten times. This rearrangement joins TRBV29-1 to TRBJ1-2; maybe TRBD1 (6 bases). The V gene's germline CDR1 is SQVTM and CDR2 ANQGSEA. The V end was cut by 2 bases, the J end by 7 bases, with 11 bases between. The CDR3 runs 12 residues. The CDR3 sequence: CSVEWQGSGYTF. The CDR3 nucleotides are TGCAGCGTTGAATGGCAGGGGTCTGGCTACACCTTC.

The chain carries TRBV7-2 and TRBJ2-7, with 7 bases matching TRBD1. Germline V gene data show CDR1 as SGHTA and CDR2 as FQGNSA. The CDR3 has 15 amino acids. V lost 3 bases and J lost 0; bases outside the gene matches: 5. The CDR3 loop is CASSFQGGDSYEQYF. Here the CDR3 DNA reads TGTGCCAGCAGCTTTCAAGGGGGCGACTCCTACGAGCAGTACTTC.

This clonotype showed up many times. The chain uses TRBV7-2 and TRBJ2-2; D perhaps matches TRBD2 (6 bases). The ends were cut back, 5 bases at V and 2 bases at J, with 12 bases in the middle. The length of the CDR3 is 15 residues. The germline V gene has CDR1 SGHTA and CDR2 FQGNSA. The CDR3 nucleotides read TGTGCCAGCAGCCCGTCGGGACTCAACACCGGGGAGCTGTTTTTT. It encodes CASSPSGLNTGELFF.

The chain combines TRBV28 with TRBJ2-7; D is uncertain. V was pared by 6 bases and J by 3 bases, with 21 bases between. The CDR3 totals 16 residues. Per germline, CDR1 MDHEN and CDR2 SYDVKM. CDR3 bases: TGTGCCAGCAGGCTTGATGGTAGCTATGGTCTCTACGAGCAGTACTTC. This gives the protein CASRLDGSYGLYEQYF.

At least ten counts were recorded for this clonotype. The chain joins TRBV28 to TRBJ1-6; 9 bases align to TRBD1. The CDR3 covers 14 residues. CDR1 is MDHEN and CDR2 is SYDVKM in the germline V gene. J gave up 9 bases and V 6 bases, and 6 bases lay outside the gene matches. In nucleotides, the CDR3 is TGTGCCAGCAGCCGACAGGGGGTCAGTTCACCCCTCCACTTT. It is translated as CASSRQGVSSPLHF.

This chain links TRBV30 with TRBJ2-6, with 7 bases aligning to TRBD2. CDR1 and CDR2 (germline): GTSNPN, SVGIG (reference sequence). The CDR3 is 17 amino acids. V lost 1 base, J lost 0 bases, and 6 bases stayed unmatched. In DNA, the CDR3 is TGTGCCTGGAGTGCCCCAGGCGGGGGCTCTGGGGCCAACGTCCTGACTTTC. It specifies CAWSAPGGGSGANVLTF.